Detailed here is one TCR beta chain. Trimming took off 4 bases at V and 4 bases at J, with 14 bases between the two ends. This CDR3 is 14 amino acids long. Per germline, CDR1 SGDLS and CDR2 YYNGEE. The method was immunoSEQ multiplex PCR; TCRdb's version includes in-frame clones alone and lacks a portion of them. In the table there are 49,000 or so clones, roughly 92% of which are singletons. This specimen comes from a study of T cell changes during pregnancy in multiple sclerosis. This material consisted of CD4+ T cells from peripheral blood mononuclear cells, taken in the second trimester of pregnancy. The TCR originated in a female donor in good health, enrolled as a control in a pregnancy study. This rearrangement joins TRBV9 to TRBJ1-1; maybe TRBD1 (6 bases). The CDR3 DNA reads as TGTGCCAGCAGCCCCCACGGGACAAGCACTGAAGCTTTCTTT. Protein sequence: CASSPHGTSTEAFF.